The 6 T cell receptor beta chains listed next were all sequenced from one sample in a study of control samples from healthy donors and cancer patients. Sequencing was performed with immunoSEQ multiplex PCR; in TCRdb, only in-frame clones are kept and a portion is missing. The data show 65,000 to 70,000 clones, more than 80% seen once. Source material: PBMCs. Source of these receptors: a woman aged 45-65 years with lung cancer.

CDR3: CASSPLGVETQYF. CDR3 DNA sequence: TGTGCCAGCTCACCCCTGGGGGTAGAGACCCAGTACTTC. The rearrangement links TRBV18 to TRBJ2-5, with D possibly being TRBD1 or TRBD2 (5 bases each). This CDR3 has 13 residues. Trimming shortened V by 3 bases and J by 4 bases, and 9 bases separated the two germline ends. The germline V gene encodes CDR1 KGHSH and CDR2 LQKENI. Supplemented by reference TRBV18 and TRBJ2-5, the full variable domain reads NAGVMQNPRHLVRRRGQEARLRCSPMKGHSHVYWYRQLPEEGLKFMVYLQKENIIDESGMPKERFSAEFPKEGPSILRIQQVVRGDSAAYFCASSPLGVETQYFGPGTRLLVL.

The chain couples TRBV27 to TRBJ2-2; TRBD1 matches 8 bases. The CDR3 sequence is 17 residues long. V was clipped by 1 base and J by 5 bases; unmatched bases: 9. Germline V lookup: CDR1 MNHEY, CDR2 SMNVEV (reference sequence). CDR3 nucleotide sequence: TGTGCCAGCAGTTTATGGACGGGGACAGGCGCTACCGGGGAGCTGTTTTTT. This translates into CASSLWTGTGATGELFF.

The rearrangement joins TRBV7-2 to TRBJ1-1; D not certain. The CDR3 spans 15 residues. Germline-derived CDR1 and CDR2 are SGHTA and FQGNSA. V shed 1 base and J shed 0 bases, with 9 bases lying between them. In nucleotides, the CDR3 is TGTGCCAGCAGCTTAGTTCTGACCCTGAACACTGAAGCTTTCTTT. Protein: CASSLVLTLNTEAFF.

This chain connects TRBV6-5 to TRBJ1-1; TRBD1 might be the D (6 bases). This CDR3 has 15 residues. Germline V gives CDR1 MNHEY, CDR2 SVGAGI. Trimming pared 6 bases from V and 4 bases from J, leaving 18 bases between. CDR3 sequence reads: CASRLDSLGTTEAFF. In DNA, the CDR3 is TGTGCCAGCAGATTGGACAGCCTCGGGACCACTGAAGCTTTCTTT.

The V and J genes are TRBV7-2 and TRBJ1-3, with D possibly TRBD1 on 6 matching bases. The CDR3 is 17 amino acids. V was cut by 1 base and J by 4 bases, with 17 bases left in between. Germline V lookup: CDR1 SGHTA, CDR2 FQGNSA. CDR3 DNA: TGTGCCAGCAGCTTAGTTCCGCAGGGGATAGGGGGAAACACCATATATTTT. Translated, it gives CASSLVPQGIGGNTIYF.

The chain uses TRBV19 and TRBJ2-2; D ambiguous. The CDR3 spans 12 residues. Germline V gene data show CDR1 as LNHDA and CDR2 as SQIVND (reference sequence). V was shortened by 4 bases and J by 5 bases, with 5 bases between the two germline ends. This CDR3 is CASSRRTGELFF. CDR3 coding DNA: TGTGCCAGTAGTAGAAGAACCGGGGAGCTGTTTTTT.